The 7 T cell receptor beta chains below were found in one sample sequenced in a study of vaccination effects on CD4 cells after COVID-19. No antigen has been assigned to these receptors. Profiled with immunoSEQ multiplex PCR; TCRdb holds only in-frame clones, not every one. The table has some 79,000 clones, roughly 80% seen once. The ViraFEST assay expanded antigen-specific CD4+ T cells with viral peptide pools before sequencing. Culture proceeded for 10 days, and CD4+ T cells were then isolated. Sequenced material: CD4+ T cells from PBMCs cultured with HCoV-229E spike peptides, taken before COVID-19 vaccination. The receptor source for this set is a human donor who received a COVID-19 vaccine.

The chain links TRBV3-1 (or the pseudogene TRBV3-2) to TRBJ2-1; D tentatively reads TRBD1 or TRBD2 (5 bases each). Germline V gene lookup returns CDR1 LGHDT and CDR2 YNNKEL (reference sequence). Trimming cost V 6 bases and J 6 bases, with 27 bases left between them. This CDR3 is 18 amino acids long. The chain's CDR3 is CASSGTSPNLAWSNEQFF. DNA of the CDR3: TGTGCCAGCAGTGGGACCTCCCCGAACTTAGCTTGGTCCAATGAGCAGTTCTTC.

The V gene is TRBV6-5, the J gene TRBJ1-1; 7 nucleotides align to TRBD1. J gave up 0 bases and V 7 bases, and 8 bases lay outside the gene matches. This CDR3 has 15 amino acids. Germline V gene lookup returns CDR1 MNHEY and CDR2 SVGAGI. Here the CDR3 DNA reads TGTGCCAGCACCTCACAGGGGCCTATGAACACTGAAGCTTTCTTT. Amino acid sequence: CASTSQGPMNTEAFF.

This chain connects TRBV6-5 to TRBJ1-2; 9 nucleotides agree with TRBD1. The germline V gene has CDR1 MNHEY and CDR2 SVGAGI. The CDR3 is 12 residues long. Trimming at V came to 8 bases and at J to 10 bases, leaving 8 bases not matched to a gene. CDR3 DNA sequence: TGTGCCAGCTTCCTTGGGACAGGGTCCTACACCTTC. Translated, it gives CASFLGTGSYTF.

The J gene is TRBJ2-5, the V gene TRBV9; D might be TRBD2 (6 bases). Trimming removed 0 bases from V and 0 bases from J, with 9 bases in between. Germline values: CDR1 SGDLS, CDR2 YYNGEE. CDR3 size: 15 residues. CDR3 region: CASSVVGDYQETQYF. As DNA, the CDR3 is TGTGCCAGCAGCGTAGTGGGGGACTACCAAGAGACCCAGTACTTC.

The rearrangement joins TRBV6-6 to TRBJ2-3; TRBD2 matches at 10 bases. The V and J ends lost 0 bases and 5 bases, in that order; junction bases with no gene match: 2. CDR1 and CDR2 from the germline V gene are MNHNY and SVGAGI (reference sequence). This CDR3 comprises 15 residues. Here the CDR3 DNA reads TGTGCCAGCAGTTACTCAAGGACTAGCGGAGATACGCAGTATTTT. Protein sequence: CASSYSRTSGDTQYF.

This chain connects TRBV6-5 to TRBJ2-3, with 8 bases aligning to TRBD2. This CDR3 is 14 amino acids long. Germline V CDR1 and CDR2: MNHEY, SVGAGI. Trimming took 2 bases from V and 4 from J; bases not matched to a gene: 2. CDR3 protein: CASSYRGGPDTQYF. CDR3 sequence (DNA): TGTGCCAGCAGTTACCGGGGGGGACCAGATACGCAGTATTTT.

The chain combines TRBV18 with TRBJ1-2; no clear D gene. CDR3 length equals 13 residues. Trimming took off 4 bases at V and 1 base at J, with 7 bases between the two ends. Per the germline V gene, CDR1 is KGHSH and CDR2 is LQKENI. The CDR3 DNA is TGTGCCAGCTCACTTCAGTATAACTATGGCTACACCTTC. Its translation is CASSLQYNYGYTF.